A single sample gave rise to the 3 T cell receptor beta chains below, sequenced in a study of blood T cell repertoires in COVID-19. This table comes from immunoSEQ multiplex PCR, and its TCRdb copy is limited to in-frame clones, with some not included. Of about 280,000 clones listed, around nine tenths are singletons. Sequencing input: peripheral blood. These receptor sequences come from a man aged 40-49 years with acute or convalescent COVID-19.

This clone came up a few times. This chain uses TRBV3-1 (or the pseudogene TRBV3-2) with TRBJ2-5, with 11 nucleotides matching TRBD2. Germline CDR1 LGHDT, CDR2 YNNKEL (reference sequence). The CDR3 sequence is 17 residues long. V lost 4 bases and J lost 8; bases outside the gene matches: 15. The CDR3 nucleotides are TGTGCCAGCAGCCCCCGATTTAGCGGGGGGGTTCAAGGAACCCAGTACTTC. Amino acids: CASSPRFSGGVQGTQYF.

The chain employs TRBV5-1 and TRBJ2-4; 14 bases fit TRBD2. CDR3 length equals 18 residues. The V and J ends lost 2 bases and 1 base, in that order; junction bases with no gene match: 5. Germline CDR1 reads SGHRS; CDR2 reads YFSETQ. In nucleotides, the CDR3 is TGCGCCAGCAGCTTAGGGACTAGCGGGGGATGGGCCAAAAACATTCAGTACTTC. Amino acid sequence: CASSLGTSGGWAKNIQYF. The variable domain in full, with the rest retrieved from reference TRBV5-1 and TRBJ2-4, is KAGVTQTPRYLIKTRGQQVTLSCSPISGHRSVSWYQQTPGQGLQFLFEYFSETQRNKGNFPGRFSGRQFSNSRSEMNVSTLELGDSALYLCASSLGTSGGWAKNIQYFGAGTRLSVL.

In regard to this clone: Other DNA variants within this sample encode the same CDR3. The rearrangement uses TRBV29-1 and TRBJ1-2; D unclear. This CDR3 has 11 amino acids. V lost 1 base to trimming and J lost 7 bases, with 7 bases between them. CDR1 SQVTM and CDR2 ANQGSEA come from the germline V gene. As DNA, the CDR3 is TGCAGCGTTGAAGGAGGTGGTGGCTACACCTTC. It codes for CSVEGGGGYTF. Variable domain in full (rest from reference TRBV29-1 and TRBJ1-2): SAVISQKPSRDICQRGTSLTIQCQVDSQVTMMFWYRQQPGQSLTLIATANQGSEATYESGFVIDKFPISRPNLTFSTLTVSNMSPEDSSIYLCSVEGGGGYTFGSGTRLTVV.